The rows below give T cell receptor beta chains drawn from one sample of a study of read filtering for tumor transcriptome and immune sequencing. One entry per CDR3 protein results from TCRdb running MiXCR on the reads. The data hold around 130,000 distinct CDR3 sequences, with 10% to 15% observed a single time. The sample comprised a population of CD138-negative cells sorted from bone marrow. The receptors here all came from a donor aged 40 or over with multiple myeloma. Each CDR3 is given with its conserved first and last residue. The order of the fields is J gene, clone size, D gene, V gene, CDR3 DNA, CDR3 protein. The D gene is left open where the match is weak. The listing skips clone size in some rows; elsewhere it reads once, few, many or a size class.

TRBJ2-7	many	.	TRBV10-3	TGTGCCATCAGTGAATATCTGGGCTCCTACGAGCAGTACTTC	CAISEYLGSYEQYF
TRBJ1-4	few	.	TRBV7-9	TGTGCCAGCAGCCCTAGGGGGGGGACTAATGAAAAACTGTTTTTT	CASSPRGGTNEKLFF
TRBJ1-5	few	TRBD1	TRBV5-1	TGCGCCAGCAGCTTGGGTCTGGGACAGGGGGACAATCAGCCCCAGCATTTT	CASSLGLGQGDNQPQHF
TRBJ2-7	many	.	TRBV28	TGTGCCAGCAGTTTCTATGGGACCAACGGAAAATACGAGCAGTACTTC	CASSFYGTNGKYEQYF
TRBJ2-1	many	TRBD2	TRBV14	TGTGCCAGCAGCCAATTCGCGGGAGTCAATGAGCAGTTCTTC	CASSQFAGVNEQFF
TRBJ2-3	many	.	TRBV29-1	TGCAGCGTTGCGGTTGATGGGACAGATACGCAGTATTTT	CSVAVDGTDTQYF
TRBJ1-4	many	.	TRBV10-3	TGTGCCATCAGGGACGGGACAAAGAATGAAAAACTGTTTTTT	CAIRDGTKNEKLFF
TRBJ1-2	many	.	TRBV5-5	TGTGCCAGCAGCAGGGACTATGGCTACACCTTC	CASSRDYGYTF
TRBJ2-2	many	TRBD2	TRBV6-1	TGTGCCAGTGGACCTCGCATCTCTAGCGGGACTTCGAACACCGGGGAGCTGTTTTTT	CASGPRISSGTSNTGELFF
TRBJ1-4	many	TRBD1	TRBV4-1	TGCGCCAGCAGTATCCACAGGGGGACAGCAACTAATGAAAAACTGTTTTTT	CASSIHRGTATNEKLFF
TRBJ2-1	many	TRBD2	TRBV27	TGTGCCAGCAGTTTAATGGGACTAGCGGGAGGGAATCCTTACAATGAGCAGTTCTTC	CASSLMGLAGGNPYNEQFF
TRBJ2-1	many	.	TRBV5-1	TGCGCCAGCAGCTTGGGGCCGCTGGGGAGCTCCTACAATGAGCAGTTCTTC	CASSLGPLGSSYNEQFF
TRBJ2-2	many	.	TRBV12-5	TGTGCTAGTGGGGGCTCTCTTGGTAACACCGGGGAGCTGTTTTTT	CASGGSLGNTGELFF
TRBJ1-1	many	.	TRBV5-1	TGCGCCAGCAGCATAGAGCTGAACACTGAAGCTTTCTTT	CASSIELNTEAFF
TRBJ1-1	many	.	TRBV29-1	TGCAGCGTTGAGAGAGGGGAGGGCACTGAAGCTTTCTTT	CSVERGEGTEAFF
TRBJ1-3	.	.	TRBV4-1	TGCGCCAGCAGCCAAGATTCGGGCTACTCTGGAAACACCATATATTTT	CASSQDSGYSGNTIYF
TRBJ2-1	few	.	TRBV6-5	TGTGCCAGCGCTAACTACAATGAGCAGTTCTTC	CASANYNEQFF
TRBJ1-1	many	.	TRBV5-1	TGCGCCAGCAGGGCAAGCGTGAACACTGAAGCTTTCTTT	CASRASVNTEAFF
TRBJ2-5	few	TRBD1	TRBV28	TGTGCCAGCAGTCTGGATAGGGACAGATCGACCCAGTACTTC	CASSLDRDRSTQYF
TRBJ1-1	many	.	TRBV3-1	TGTGCCAGCAGCCAAGATCGACAGATCACTGAAGCTTTCTTT	CASSQDRQITEAFF
TRBJ1-5	many	TRBD1	TRBV7-6	TGTGCCAGCAGCTCCGGACAGGGGGCAGGGCAGCCCCAGCATTTT	CASSSGQGAGQPQHF
TRBJ1-3	.	.	TRBV5-6	TGTGCCAGCAGAATCGCTAACGACTTAGTCGGAAACACCATATATTTT	CASRIANDLVGNTIYF
TRBJ2-7	few	TRBD2	TRBV9	TGTGCCAGCAGCGTCGGTCCGGGACTAGCTGGTTACGAGCAGTACTTC	CASSVGPGLAGYEQYF
TRBJ2-2	.	.	TRBV7-2	TGTGCCAGCAGCCGATGGGTTGTCGGGTCGCGAACCGGGGAGCTGTTTTTT	CASSRWVVGSRTGELFF
TRBJ2-1	many	.	TRBV24-1	TGTGCCACCGCCCACAACAATGAGCAGTTCTTC	CATAHNNEQFF
TRBJ2-1	many	TRBD1	TRBV7-9	TGTGCCAGCATCAAGGGGGACAGCTACTACAATGAGCAGTTCTTC	CASIKGDSYYNEQFF
TRBJ1-1	.	.	TRBV5-1	TGCGCCAGCAGCGTGACTACGGGCAGTCAAGAAGCTTTCTTT	CASSVTTGSQEAFF
TRBJ1-4	many	TRBD1	TRBV20-1	TGCAGTGCTAGGGACAGGGTTGAAAAACTGTTTTTT	CSARDRVEKLFF
TRBJ1-2	few	.	TRBV4-1	TGCGCCAGCAGCCACCCCCTCGACAGGTTCCCCTATGGCTGCACCTTC	CASSHPLDRFPYGCTF
TRBJ1-1	many	.	TRBV29-1	TGCAGCGCGGTCAGGGAGCCGAACACTGAAGCTTTCTTT	CSAVREPNTEAFF
TRBJ2-3	many	.	TRBV27	TGTGCCAGCAGTTCGATGGGTCGCACAGATACGCAGTATTTT	CASSSMGRTDTQYF
TRBJ2-2	many	.	TRBV20-1	TGCAGTGTCCCAAGAGGAGCCGGGGAGCTGTTTTTT	CSVPRGAGELFF
TRBJ2-1	many	TRBD1	TRBV5-1	TGCGCCAGCAGGCGGGGACAGGGAGGAGTAAATGAGCAGTTCTTC	CASRRGQGGVNEQFF
TRBJ2-1	many	.	TRBV3-1	TGTGCCAGCAGCCAAACCTACATCAATGAGCAGTTCTTC	CASSQTYINEQFF
TRBJ2-3	many	TRBD2	TRBV20-1	TGCAGTGCCCGCGGGGGTACAGATACGCAGTATTTT	CSARGGTDTQYF
TRBJ1-1	.	.	TRBV3-1	TGTGCCAGCAGCAAGTCCGGCAGGGCCAACACTAAAGCTTTCTTT	CASSKSGRANTKAFF
TRBJ2-3	.	.	TRBV7-8	TGTGCCAGCAGCCACGGACCCACCACAGATACGCAGTATTTT	CASSHGPTTDTQYF
TRBJ2-1	many	.	TRBV27	TGTGCCAGCAGTTACCGGGTCCCCCCGAATGAGCAGTTCTTC	CASSYRVPPNEQFF
TRBJ2-6	many	.	TRBV11-1	TGTGCCAGCAGCTTATCTAAATCTGGGGCCAACGTCCTGACTTTC	CASSLSKSGANVLTF
TRBJ2-1	.	TRBD2	TRBV5-6	TGTGCCAGCAGCTTGGCACTAGCGGGAGGAGGTGAGCAGTTCTTC	CASSLALAGGGEQFF
TRBJ2-5	many	TRBD1	TRBV6-1	TGTGCCAGCAGATGGACAGGGGAGGAGACCCAGTACTTC	CASRWTGEETQYF
TRBJ2-7	.	TRBD1	TRBV2	TGTGCCAGCAGTGAAGCGCTTCAGGGGACAGGGAGCCCCGAGCAGTACTTC	CASSEALQGTGSPEQYF
TRBJ1-6	many	.	TRBV9	TGTGCCAGCAGCGTAGGGGCAGATAATTCACCCCTCCACTTT	CASSVGADNSPLHF
TRBJ2-1	few	.	TRBV14	TGTGCCAGCAGCCGCGAAAGGCGTGGGAGCTGCCTCTTC	CASSRERRGSCLF
TRBJ2-1	.	TRBD2	TRBV5-4	TGTGCCAGCAGCCCACAAGCGGGGATCTCCTACAATGGGCAGTCCTTC	CASSPQAGISYNGQSF
TRBJ1-4	many	TRBD1	TRBV15	TGTGCCACCAGCTTAGGGACAGGGATGAGCGAAAAACTGTTTTTT	CATSLGTGMSEKLFF
TRBJ2-1	many	.	TRBV7-9	TGTGCCAGCACCCGAACGCAGGGATACAATGAGCAGTTCTTC	CASTRTQGYNEQFF
TRBJ1-6	many	.	TRBV6-6	TGTGCCAGCAACACAGCTGATAGGAGAAATTCACCCCTCCACTTT	CASNTADRRNSPLHF
TRBJ2-3	.	.	TRBV3-1	TGTGCCAGCAGCGTTGGACCAAGCACAGATACGCAGTATTTT	CASSVGPSTDTQYF
TRBJ2-1	many	TRBD2	TRBV29-1	TGCAGCGTTGATACTAGCGGGAGCGGCAATGAGCAGTTCTTC	CSVDTSGSGNEQFF
TRBJ2-2	many	TRBD2	TRBV12-3/TRBV12-4	TGTGCCAGCAGTCCTAGCGGGGGGGGCGGGGAGCTGTTTTTT	CASSPSGGGGELFF
TRBJ1-5	many	.	TRBV12-3/TRBV12-4	TGTGCCAGCAAATTTAGCAATCAGCCCCAGCATTTT	CASKFSNQPQHF
TRBJ2-2	.	.	TRBV14	TGTGCCAGCAGCCAAGTCCCACCCGGACCCGGGGAGCTGTTTTTT	CASSQVPPGPGELFF